This TCR beta chain was recorded in a study (dated by TCRdb to the mid-2010s). About the investigation overall: Whether tumor-infiltrating Tregs in breast cancer are recruited from blood Tregs or converted in situ from other CD4+ T cell subsets was tested.

Amplification of full-length TCR variable regions was done by 5' RACE PCR using constant-region reverse primers, and this step was followed by semi-nested PCR with Nested Universal Primer A. Using the ReliaPrep RNA Cell Miniprep System, total RNA was extracted, and the SMARTer RACE 5'/3' Kit was then used to reverse transcribe the RNA into 5'RACE-ready cDNA. An Illumina MiSeq was used to sequence the full-length TCR alpha and beta libraries, which had been barcoded with multiplex adaptors. As for how the authors treated the data: For each of nine subset-tissue groups, sequencing data from the five patients were pooled, and the groups were then compared using unsupervised clustering of TCR gene usage. The Morisita-Horn index, with shared sequences weighted by their contribution to each repertoire, was used to calculate repertoire similarity. In-frame beta chains were kept once TCRdb had trimmed the public reads at Q25 with fastp and called clones with MiXCR. CDR3 protein duplicates are merged, each entry listing the most common genes and DNA. The V and J calls and clone size come from TCRdb's table, not from the authors' own analysis. This sample comprises approximately 7,900 distinct CDR3 sequences, 68% of them detected only once. Together, the top ten hold 3.5% to 5% of the sample.

The Miltenyi Naive CD4+ T Cell Isolation kit was used to purify naive CD4+ T cells, and CD25 microbeads were used to remove Tregs. Tregs, naive and memory CD4+ T cells from tumor, blood and ipsilateral draining lymph nodes of five or six breast cancer patients underwent full-length TCR alpha and beta sequencing. Tumor tissue and lymph nodes obtained from ipsilateral axillary dissection were perfused with PBS, minced and then digested with collagenase I and hyaluronidase. FACS confirmed that the sorted cell populations were more than 90% pure. A word on this clonotype: Which antigen it targets is not known. Base qualities are not provided; no much larger clone lies one nucleotide away.

The CDR3, from cysteine to phenylalanine, totals 13 residues. Only CDR3 DNA is held: 39 bases, read in frame from base 1. The germline V gene (reference sequence) sets CDR1 to DFQATT and CDR2 to SNEGSKA. The junction carries 12 bases between V and J, which are trimmed by 6 bases and 0 bases respectively. Overall study outcomes, separate from this receptor: In terms of TCR gene usage, tumor memory CD4+ T cells clustered together with blood and lymph node memory CD4+ cells, as well as with lymph node naive CD4+ cells. The larger-cohort validation was restricted to a single TCR beta V-J rearrangement rather than whole repertoires. The greatest overlap of tumor-infiltrating Treg TCR alpha and beta sequences was observed with tumor naive CD4+ T cells, followed by blood naive CD4+ T cells.

What was sequenced was tumor-infiltrating naive CD4+ T cells sorted from the breast tumor. Reading the label with the study, this specimen's cell subset or site is: naive CD4+ T cells, CD4+CD45RA+CD25-. Rearrangement joined TRBV20-1 to TRBJ2-7; the D match is possibly TRBD1 or TRBD2, with 5 bases aligned in each. This TCR was recovered from a female donor with breast cancer. Here is the DNA: TGCAGTGCCAGGGACGCCAGCTCCTACGAGCAGTACTTC. This yields the protein CSARDASSYEQYF.